Given below is one TCR beta chain in context. This sample stems from a study of PD-1 blockade in classical Hodgkin lymphoma. The time point is: cycle 4 day 1 (C4D1), after about 6 weeks of nivolumab. Every one of the patients relapsed after autologous stem cell transplantation (brentuximab vedotin exposure was variable). The CDR3 consists of 13 residues. Germline values: CDR1 MGHRA, CDR2 YSYEKL. Trimming left V 0 bases short and J 10 bases short, with 10 bases between. TCRdb's copy holds only in-frame clones and misses some; the assay was immunoSEQ multiplex PCR. This table has about 21,000 clones, 80% appearing once.

The material sequenced was peripheral blood mononuclear cells (PBMCs), taken before the fourth cycle of nivolumab. This TCR was recovered from a human donor with classical Hodgkin lymphoma. The chain links TRBV4-1 to TRBJ1-5; D is uncertain. CDR3 amino acids: CASSQEYDRPQHF. The CDR3 DNA reads as TGCGCCAGCAGCCAAGAATATGACCGTCCCCAGCATTTT.